Sequencing of this T cell receptor (beta chain) was carried out in a study of control samples from healthy donors and cancer patients. There are 16 residues in the CDR3. Trimming removed 3 bases at V and 5 bases at J, with 19 bases between. From germline, CDR1 is SGDLS and CDR2 YYNGEE. Here immunoSEQ multiplex PCR was the method, and the copy in TCRdb shows in-frame clones only, minus some. The sample yields 6,000 to 8,500 clones, 76% seen once. The chain couples TRBV9 to TRBJ2-3, with D possibly matching TRBD2 (5 bases). Sample: formalin-fixed, paraffin-embedded tissue. The clonotype originates from a male donor with melanoma. The CDR3 bases are TGTGCCAGCAGCGCTGACCCGGGCGGGCCGAGAGATACGCAGTATTTT. This codes for CASSADPGGPRDTQYF.